The 20 T cell receptor beta chains below all came from one sample that was sequenced in a study of control samples from healthy donors and cancer patients. Profiled with immunoSEQ multiplex PCR; TCRdb holds only in-frame clones, not every one. The sample carries about 95,000 clones, approximately 90% recorded once. Sample: blood. The receptors come from an older woman in good health.

This chain joins TRBV15 and TRBJ1-3, with 9 bases that match TRBD1. Germline CDR1 and CDR2: LNHNV and YYDKDF (reference sequence). With 4 bases clipped from V and 6 bases from J, the junction kept 16 bases outside the gene matches. The CDR3 runs 18 residues. CDR3 sequence (DNA): TGTGCCACCAGCATCTCACGAACCGGGACAGGGTTTTTAAACACCATATATTTT. Its translation: CATSISRTGTGFLNTIYF. The entire variable domain, with the rest obtained from reference TRBV15 and TRBJ1-3, is as follows: DAMVIQNPRYQVTQFGKPVTLSCSQTLNHNVMYWYQQKSSQAPKLLFHYYDKDFNNEADTPDNFQSRRPNTSFCFLDIRSPGLGDTAMYLCATSISRTGTGFLNTIYFGEGSWLTVV.

CDR3 sequence (DNA): TGTGCCAGCAGCACCTACAGGGGTTGGAACACTGAAGCTTTCTTT. Translating gives CASSTYRGWNTEAFF. The chain links TRBV7-2 to TRBJ1-1; TRBD1 matches at 7 bases. Germline CDR1 is SGHTA and CDR2 is FQGNSA. V trimming: 5 bases; J trimming: 1 base; junction bases outside the gene matches: 7. This CDR3 has 15 residues.

Only a few counts were recorded for this clone. The chain recombines TRBV11-2 with TRBJ2-2; tentative D call: TRBD2 (5 bases). This CDR3 region has 13 residues. Trimming pared 5 bases from V and 6 bases from J, leaving 10 bases between. Per germline, CDR1 SGHAT and CDR2 FQNNGV. The CDR3 nucleotides read TGTGCCAGCAGCCCTACTAGGGCCGGGGAGCTGTTTTTT. It encodes CASSPTRAGELFF.

V gene TRBV12-5 combines with J gene TRBJ2-7; no reliable D call. The CDR3 runs to 13 residues. The germline gives CDR1 LGHNT, CDR2 FRNRAP. V gave up 2 bases and J gave up 0 bases, with 5 bases separating them. Written as DNA, the CDR3 is TGTGCTAGTGGTTTGAGTGGCTCCTACGAGCAGTACTTC. Translating gives CASGLSGSYEQYF.

V is TRBV5-1 and J is TRBJ2-5; the D call may be TRBD1 or TRBD2 (6 bases each). V lost 0 bases and J lost 4, with 19 bases in between. Germline V CDR1 and CDR2: SGHRS, YFSETQ. This CDR3 contains 17 residues. CDR3 loop: CASSLVGGTGAGETQYF. The CDR3 bases are TGCGCCAGCAGCTTGGTGGGGGGAACGGGGGCAGGAGAGACCCAGTACTTC.

The chain has TRBV18 and TRBJ2-7; 11 nucleotides align to TRBD1. Germline V gene data show CDR1 as KGHSH and CDR2 as LQKENI. CDR3 length: 14 amino acids. With V trimmed by 4 bases and J by 7 bases, 6 bases remained unmatched. The CDR3 loop reads CASSHGQGAREQYF. The CDR3 region has the DNA TGTGCCAGCTCACATGGACAGGGGGCGCGAGAGCAGTACTTC. The variable domain in full, with the rest retrieved from reference TRBV18 and TRBJ2-7, is NAGVMQNPRHLVRRRGQEARLRCSPMKGHSHVYWYRQLPEEGLKFMVYLQKENIIDESGMPKERFSAEFPKEGPSILRIQQVVRGDSAAYFCASSHGQGAREQYFGPGTRLTVT.

J is TRBJ1-2 and V is TRBV27; 8 bases agree with TRBD1. The CDR3 has 15 residues. V shed 8 bases and J 5 bases; nucleotides not matched to a gene: 13. CDR1 and CDR2 (germline): MNHEY, SMNVEV (reference sequence). CDR3 DNA: TGTGCCAGCGCCGAGTTGGGGACAGGAGTATATGGCTACACCTTC. Translation gives CASAELGTGVYGYTF.

This rearrangement joins TRBV4-1 to TRBJ1-5; the D is unclear. The germline gives CDR1 MGHRA, CDR2 YSYEKL. V lost 1 base, J lost 8 bases, and 18 bases lay in between. The CDR3 extends over 16 amino acids. The CDR3 reads CASSQAPLPVGEPQHF. In nucleotides, the CDR3 is TGCGCCAGCAGCCAAGCTCCTTTACCGGTCGGTGAGCCCCAGCATTTT.

This clone was recorded once. This chain uses TRBV24-1 with TRBJ2-2; 11 nucleotides agree with TRBD2. The trim removed 3 bases at V and 7 bases at J, leaving 6 bases unmatched. The length of the CDR3 is 16 residues. Germline V CDR1 and CDR2: KGHDR, SFDVKD. The CDR3 DNA reads as TGTGCCACCAGTGATAAAACTAGCGGGAGAGGCGGGGAGCTGTTTTTT. It is translated as CATSDKTSGRGGELFF.

The V and J genes are TRBV19 and TRBJ2-1; 7 nucleotides agree with TRBD2. Germline V CDR1 and CDR2: LNHDA, SQIVND (reference sequence). V lost 5 bases to trimming and J lost 6 bases; unmatched junction nucleotides: 13. The CDR3 is made up of 16 amino acids. The DNA for the CDR3 is TGTGCCAGTAGTCACGATGGGCTAGCGGAGCTCAATGAGCAGTTCTTC. This codes for CASSHDGLAELNEQFF.

This clone occurred a few times. The V call is TRBV10-3, the J call TRBJ1-3; D remains ambiguous. The CDR3 is 14 residues long. The V end lost 6 bases, the J end lost 4 bases, and 13 bases lay between the germline ends. Germline V gene lookup returns CDR1 ENHRY and CDR2 SYGVKD. The chain's CDR3 is CAISDGVTGNTIYF. As DNA, the CDR3 is TGTGCCATCAGCGATGGGGTGACGGGAAACACCATATATTTT.

The CDR3 is CASSVGVDRGAEAFF. Here the CDR3 DNA reads TGTGCCAGCAGCGTAGGTGTGGACAGGGGCGCTGAAGCTTTCTTT. J is TRBJ1-1 and V is TRBV9; 9 nucleotides match TRBD1. V dropped 0 bases and J dropped 6; count of bases not matched to a gene: 6. In germline, CDR1 is SGDLS, CDR2 YYNGEE. The CDR3 contains 15 residues.

The V and J genes are TRBV19 and TRBJ2-7, with D possibly being TRBD2 (6 bases). V was pared by 9 bases and J by 4 bases, with 19 bases between. Germline CDR1 is LNHDA and CDR2 is SQIVND (reference sequence). This CDR3 is built from 14 residues. The CDR3 DNA sequence: TGTGCCAGCAGCCGACGGGACGGAGGGTACGAGCAGTACTTC. As protein: CASSRRDGGYEQYF. Based on the CDR3 plus reference TRBV19 and TRBJ2-7, the full variable domain is DGGITQSPKYLFRKEGQNVTLSCEQNLNHDAMYWYRQDPGQGLRLIYYSQIVNDFQKGDIAEGYSVSREKKESFPLTVTSAQKNPTAFYLCASSRRDGGYEQYFGPGTRLTVT.

This rearrangement joins TRBV10-3 to TRBJ2-1; 9 nucleotides agree with TRBD1. The trim removed 7 bases at V and 0 bases at J, leaving 10 bases unmatched. CDR1 ENHRY and CDR2 SYGVKD come from the germline V gene. This CDR3 has 17 amino acids. CDR3 residues: CAITATGTGSSYNEQFF. CDR3 sequence (DNA): TGTGCCATCACCGCAACCGGGACAGGGAGCTCCTACAATGAGCAGTTCTTC.

A single count supports this clone. V usage is TRBV4-1 and J usage is TRBJ1-3; weak D call: TRBD1 (6 bases). Between the trimmed V and J ends, which lost 4 bases and 1 base, there was a span of 14 bases. CDR1 and CDR2 (germline): MGHRA, YSYEKL. The CDR3 is made up of 16 amino acids. CDR3 in amino acids: CASSRSDSLSGNTIYF. The CDR3 DNA follows: TGCGCCAGCAGCCGCTCGGACAGCTTGTCTGGAAACACCATATATTTT.

V usage is TRBV27 and J usage is TRBJ1-2; D unclear. Per the germline V gene, CDR1 is MNHEY and CDR2 is SMNVEV (reference sequence). With 2 bases removed from V and 6 bases from J, the gap between germline ends came to 16 bases. The CDR3 consists of 15 residues. This CDR3 is CASSLRRLGANGYTF. CDR3 nucleotides: TGTGCCAGCAGTTTACGCCGTCTCGGAGCTAATGGCTACACCTTC.

V gene TRBV5-8 combines with J gene TRBJ2-1; 9 nucleotides line up with TRBD2. This CDR3 has 17 residues. Trimming took 0 bases from V and 5 from J; bases not matched to a gene: 9. CDR1 and CDR2 (germline): SGHTS, YDEGEE. DNA of the CDR3: TGTGCCAGCAGCTTGGTTGCGTTTGCGGGAGGGAACAATGAGCAGTTCTTC. Protein sequence: CASSLVAFAGGNNEQFF. Based on the CDR3 plus reference TRBV5-8 and TRBJ2-1, the full variable domain is EAGVTQSPTHLIKTRGQQATLRCSPISGHTSVYWYQQALGLGLQFLLWYDEGEERNRGNFPPRFSGRQFPNYSSELNVNALELEDSALYLCASSLVAFAGGNNEQFFGPGTRLTVL.

The chain combines TRBV6-5 with TRBJ2-1; TRBD2 matches at 10 bases. CDR3 length equals 14 residues. Germline V gene lookup returns CDR1 MNHEY and CDR2 SVGAGI. The V and J ends lost 6 bases and 10 bases, in that order; junction bases with no gene match: 9. The CDR3 DNA reads as TGTGCCAGCAGCAGCGGGAGGGTTGAGCGAGAGCAGTTCTTC. It encodes CASSSGRVEREQFF.

A single count supports this clone. The CDR3 DNA follows: TGTGCCAGCAGCGTCTTGGGGGTAGCTAACTATGGCTACACCTTC. Protein product: CASSVLGVANYGYTF. The chain uses TRBV9 and TRBJ1-2, with D maybe TRBD1 (5 bases). Germline lookup yields CDR1 SGDLS and CDR2 YYNGEE. CDR3 length equals 15 residues. The V end lost 2 bases, the J end lost 0 bases, and 11 bases lay between the germline ends.

The CDR3 DNA reads TGTGCCAGCAAGCTAGAAAAAGGGGATAACTATGGCTACACCTTC. The encoded protein is CASKLEKGDNYGYTF. The chain has TRBV6-5 and TRBJ1-2; D possibly corresponds to TRBD1 (5 bases). Germline lookup yields CDR1 MNHEY and CDR2 SVGAGI. V was clipped by 7 bases and J by 1 base, with 16 bases between them. This CDR3 contains 15 residues.